This T cell receptor (beta chain) comes out of a study of CD8+CD57+ T cells in acquired aplastic anemia. For the study at large: The sorted CD4+ and CD8+ cells yielded an average approximately 3.3 ug of DNA. The study's findings and limits: Patients and controls were found to share approximately 31 CD8+ CDR3 sequences.

The CDR3 is made up of 14 amino acids. Germline loops: CDR1 LNHDA, CDR2 SQIVND (reference sequence). V gave up 7 bases and J gave up 1 base; unmatched junction bases: 4. CDR3 and TCR beta VDJ profiling relied on genomic DNA as the template. MiXCR was run by TCRdb on the reads, yielding one entry per CDR3 protein. The sample shows 170,000 or so distinct CDR3 sequences, about 50% of them seen only once. The patients chosen for sequencing had shown expansion of CD8+CD57+ cells (detected by flow cytometry). Patients, without exception, had severe acquired aplastic anemia. At blood sampling, none of the patients had yet received therapy. There are many counts of this clonotype. Its matching antigen is unknown.

Sequenced input: sorted CD4+, CD8+, or CD8+CD57+ T cells (not recorded which) from PBMCs. The TCR originated in a human donor with aplastic anemia. J is TRBJ2-4 and V is TRBV19; 7 positions match TRBD1. The CDR3 DNA is TGTGCCAGTAAGGTACAGGGGGCCAAAAACATTCAGTACTTC. Translating it yields CASKVQGAKNIQYF. Full variable domain (rest looked up from reference TRBV19 and TRBJ2-4): DGGITQSPKYLFRKEGQNVTLSCEQNLNHDAMYWYRQDPGQGLRLIYYSQIVNDFQKGDIAEGYSVSREKKESFPLTVTSAQKNPTAFYLCASKVQGAKNIQYFGAGTRLSVL.